These 23 T cell receptor beta chains were all obtained from the same sample, sequenced in a study of blood T cells in healthy people across ages. Using a J-beta primer mix together with a sample-barcoded 5' primer, a second PCR was run for roughly 6 to 12 cycles. TCRdb re-derived calls from the 5' RACE reads in MiXCR, one entry per CDR3 protein. Of just under 550,000 distinct CDR3 sequences in the sample, 24% were seen once. These data also formed part of another study, on T cells of mothers and their children.

Sequencing was done on a sample of blood. These receptors came from a boy aged 5-17 years in good health.

V gene TRBV6-5 combines with J gene TRBJ2-4; 8 bases agree with TRBD1. This CDR3 contains 15 residues. V was pared by 7 bases and J by 3 bases, with 8 bases of the junction left unmatched. Looked up from germline, CDR1 is MNHEY and CDR2 is SVGAGI. The CDR3 here is CASKTGGASKNIQYF. Here the CDR3 DNA reads TGTGCCAGCAAAACAGGGGGTGCCAGCAAAAACATTCAGTACTTC.

The gene calls are TRBV4-2 and TRBJ2-5; TRBD2 matches 14 bases. Germline CDR1 reads LGHNA; CDR2 reads YNFKEQ. The trim removed 2 bases at V and 3 bases at J, leaving 8 bases unmatched. The CDR3 has 18 residues. The CDR3 nucleotides read TGTGCCAGCAGCCAATCACGGACTAGCGGGGGGTCCGAAGAGACCCAGTACTTC. It yields the protein CASSQSRTSGGSEETQYF.

The rearrangement joins TRBV24-1 to TRBJ2-1; D is ambiguous. Trimming left V 4 bases short and J 5 bases short, with 11 bases between. Germline V gives CDR1 KGHDR, CDR2 SFDVKD. The CDR3 runs to 14 residues. The CDR3 region is CATSDYPRDNEQFF. The DNA of the CDR3 is TGTGCCACCAGTGACTACCCTAGGGACAATGAGCAGTTCTTC.

This clonotype appeared many times. The genes are TRBV29-1 and TRBJ1-2; D gene ambiguous. In germline, CDR1 is SQVTM, CDR2 ANQGSEA. The V and J ends lost 1 base and 3 bases respectively, with 9 bases between them. The CDR3 contains 13 residues. CDR3 DNA: TGCAGCGTTGAAGTGGCAGGCTACTATGGCTACACCTTC. This gives the protein CSVEVAGYYGYTF.

The chain recombines TRBV29-1 with TRBJ1-2; 8 nucleotides align to TRBD1. After removal of 7 bases from V and 4 bases from J, the junction contained 5 bases not matched to a gene. The CDR3 loop spans 12 amino acids. Germline V gives CDR1 SQVTM, CDR2 ANQGSEA. The CDR3 sequence: CSGGQAPYGYTF. The CDR3 DNA is TGCAGCGGGGGACAGGCGCCCTATGGCTACACCTTC.

This clonotype was found a few times. The V gene is TRBV14, the J gene TRBJ2-1; D is possibly TRBD2 (6 bases). V gave up 0 bases and J gave up 1 base, with 13 bases separating them. The V gene's germline CDR1 is SGHDN and CDR2 FVKESK. The CDR3 has 17 amino acids. The CDR3 protein is CASSQDLGSQSYNEQFF. DNA for the CDR3: TGTGCCAGCAGCCAAGATCTCGGGAGTCAGTCCTACAATGAGCAGTTCTTC.

The genes are TRBV4-1 and TRBJ1-1, with D possibly TRBD1 on 5 matching bases. The V end lost 1 base, the J end lost 1 base, and 10 bases lay between the germline ends. Per the germline V gene, CDR1 is MGHRA and CDR2 is YSYEKL. The CDR3 has 15 amino acids. The CDR3 bases are TGCGCCAGCAGCCAAGGGGGCAGAACGAACACTGAAGCTTTCTTT. Translation: CASSQGGRTNTEAFF.

This clonotype came up a few times. The rearrangement links TRBV7-8 to TRBJ1-1, with a tentative D call TRBD1 (6 bases). V was pared by 4 bases and J by 6 bases, with 18 bases between. From germline, CDR1 is SGHVS and CDR2 FQNEAQ. The CDR3 runs to 15 residues. This CDR3 is CASSSGTGGSSEAFF. DNA of the CDR3: TGTGCCAGCAGCTCCGGGACTGGGGGCTCTTCTGAAGCTTTCTTT.

This clonotype was picked up a small number of times. The V and J genes are TRBV6-5 and TRBJ1-5; D gene unclear. Germline CDR1 MNHEY, CDR2 SVGAGI. Trimming took off 5 bases at V and 1 base at J, with 18 bases between the two ends. The CDR3 runs to 17 residues. The CDR3 spells CASSARGIGPSNQPQHF. The CDR3 nucleotides read TGTGCCAGCAGTGCTCGAGGGATCGGGCCAAGCAATCAGCCCCAGCATTTT.

The CDR3, as DNA: TGTGCCAGCAGCGACGGACAGGAGCCCTACGAGCAGTACTTC. Amino acid sequence: CASSDGQEPYEQYF. The gene calls are TRBV9 and TRBJ2-7; 7 positions match TRBD1. This CDR3 has 14 residues. V lost 3 bases to trimming and J lost 2 bases; unmatched junction nucleotides: 5. From germline, CDR1 is SGDLS and CDR2 YYNGEE.

The chain employs TRBV29-1 and TRBJ2-7, with D maybe TRBD1 (5 bases). The V gene lost 2 bases and the J gene lost 0 bases, with 11 bases spanning the gap. Germline V gene lookup returns CDR1 SQVTM and CDR2 ANQGSEA. This CDR3 region has 14 residues. For the CDR3, the DNA is TGCAGCGTTGAACAGGGTCCGAGCTCCTACGAGCAGTACTTC. This translates into CSVEQGPSSYEQYF.

This clonotype was found many times. V gene TRBV20-1 combines with J gene TRBJ2-7, with 7 bases matching TRBD1. The germline V gene has CDR1 DFQATT and CDR2 SNEGSKA (reference sequence). CDR3 size: 13 residues. CDR3 residues: CRFRDSRTYEQYF. As DNA, the CDR3 is TGCAGGTTCCGGGACAGCCGCACCTACGAGCAGTACTTC.

The chain couples TRBV5-1 to TRBJ2-7; D is ambiguous. Germline V gene lookup returns CDR1 SGHRS and CDR2 YFSETQ. This CDR3 is 15 amino acids long. The germline V and J ends were trimmed by 1 base and 3 bases, with 14 bases remaining between them. The CDR3 bases are TGCGCCAGCAGCTTGACTTACACAAACGACTACGAGCAGTACTTC. It yields the protein CASSLTYTNDYEQYF.

V usage is TRBV7-2 and J usage is TRBJ2-5, with 10 bases that match TRBD1. Near its end, the DNA agrees better with TRBJ2-7, so the J call may be wrong. The CDR3 length is 15 residues. The germline V gene encodes CDR1 SGHTA and CDR2 FQGNSA. This CDR3 is CASSSRDRGGYEQYF. Here the CDR3 DNA reads TGTGCCAGCAGCTCCCGGGACAGGGGTGGCTACGAGCAGTACTTC.

Only a few counts were recorded for this clonotype. The chain employs TRBV9 and TRBJ2-5; 13 bases line up with TRBD2. The germline CDR1 and CDR2 sequences are SGDLS and YYNGEE. The CDR3 covers 17 residues. After removal of 3 bases from V and 4 bases from J, the junction contained 9 bases not matched to a gene. DNA of the CDR3: TGTGCCAGCAGCGCGGGACTAGCGGGACGCGGGGGAGAGACCCAGTACTTC. Its protein is CASSAGLAGRGGETQYF. The full variable domain, in which reference TRBV9 and TRBJ2-5 provide the parts outside the CDR3, is DSGVTQTPKHLITATGQRVTLRCSPRSGDLSVYWYQQSLDQGLQFLIQYYNGEERAKGNILERFSAQQFPDLHSELNLSSLELGDSALYFCASSAGLAGRGGETQYFGPGTRLLVL.

This sequence joins TRBV6-1 and TRBJ2-5, with a weak D call TRBD1 (6 bases). The J call is doubtful: the DNA matches TRBJ2-7 better. This CDR3 has 13 residues. The germline V gene encodes CDR1 MNHNS and CDR2 SASEGT. The CDR3 coding sequence is TGTGCCAGCAGTGAAACAAGGGGGTACGAGCAGTACTTC. Translation: CASSETRGYEQYF.

This clonotype came up a few times. This chain connects TRBV29-1 to TRBJ2-5, with D hard to call. The end of the DNA fits TRBJ2-1 better, so the J call may be wrong. CDR1 SQVTM and CDR2 ANQGSEA come from the germline V gene. This CDR3 is built from 14 residues. Written as DNA, the CDR3 is TGCAGCGCCCGCCCCGAACCCGGGTACAATGAGCAGTTCTTC. It yields the protein CSARPEPGYNEQFF.

This chain joins TRBV6-1 and TRBJ2-3; D is unclear. Germline assignment: CDR1 MNHNS and CDR2 SASEGT. The CDR3 sequence is 11 residues long. V lost 7 bases to trimming and J lost 2 bases, with 4 bases between them. The CDR3: CASKTTDTQYF. CDR3 in DNA: TGTGCCAGCAAGACCACAGATACGCAGTATTTT.

This clonotype was observed a handful of times. The rearrangement uses TRBV28 and TRBJ2-1; TRBD2 agrees at 10 bases. The CDR3 runs 18 residues. With 5 bases clipped from V and 0 bases from J, the junction kept 10 bases outside the gene matches. Looked up from germline, CDR1 is MDHEN and CDR2 is SYDVKM. Here the CDR3 reads CASSVLAGSGPSYNEQFF. DNA for the CDR3: TGTGCCAGCAGTGTACTAGCGGGGAGCGGGCCCTCCTACAATGAGCAGTTCTTC.

V usage is TRBV12-3 or TRBV12-4 and J usage is TRBJ1-2, with a weak D call TRBD1 (6 bases). This CDR3 is 16 amino acids long. V was shortened by 8 bases and J by 1 base, with 20 bases between the two germline ends. This CDR3 reads CASASRTVKFNYGYTF. The CDR3 DNA reads as TGTGCCAGCGCATCGCGGACAGTAAAATTTAACTATGGCTACACCTTC.

This clonotype was seen a few times. This chain uses TRBV4-1 with TRBJ1-1; weak D call: TRBD1 (5 bases). Germline V gene data show CDR1 as MGHRA and CDR2 as YSYEKL. This CDR3 comprises 15 residues. Trimming removed 0 bases at V and 0 bases at J, with 8 bases between. Here the CDR3 reads CASSQDDRVNTEAFF. In DNA form, the CDR3 reads TGCGCCAGCAGCCAAGATGACAGAGTGAACACTGAAGCTTTCTTT.

This clonotype was detected a few times. J is TRBJ2-2 and V is TRBV20-1; 8 bases line up with TRBD2. With V trimmed by 5 bases and J by 1 base, 3 bases remained unmatched. The CDR3 is 14 residues long. Germline V lookup: CDR1 DFQATT, CDR2 SNEGSKA (reference sequence). The CDR3 is CSAYSGMNTGELFF. The CDR3 nucleotides read TGCAGTGCTTATAGCGGGATGAACACCGGGGAGCTGTTTTTT.

The rearrangement uses TRBV7-9 and TRBJ2-3, with D possibly being TRBD2 (6 bases). V lost 4 bases and J 1 base, leaving 12 bases between the germline ends. The length of the CDR3 is 15 residues. Germline V lookup: CDR1 SEHNR, CDR2 FQNEAQ (reference sequence). CDR3 protein: CASSSSSSGTDTQYF. CDR3 nucleotide sequence: TGTGCCAGCAGCTCGTCTTCTAGCGGCACAGATACGCAGTATTTT.